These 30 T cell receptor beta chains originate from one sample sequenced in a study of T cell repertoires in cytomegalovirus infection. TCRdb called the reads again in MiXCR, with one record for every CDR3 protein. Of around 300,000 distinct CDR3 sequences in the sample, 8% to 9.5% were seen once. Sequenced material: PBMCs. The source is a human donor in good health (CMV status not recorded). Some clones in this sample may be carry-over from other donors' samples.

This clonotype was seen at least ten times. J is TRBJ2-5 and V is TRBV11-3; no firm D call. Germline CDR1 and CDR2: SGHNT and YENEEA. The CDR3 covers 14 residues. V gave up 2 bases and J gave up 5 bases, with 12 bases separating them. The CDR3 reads CASSLYGSEETQYF. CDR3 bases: TGTGCCAGCAGCTTATACGGTTCTGAGGAGACCCAGTACTTC.

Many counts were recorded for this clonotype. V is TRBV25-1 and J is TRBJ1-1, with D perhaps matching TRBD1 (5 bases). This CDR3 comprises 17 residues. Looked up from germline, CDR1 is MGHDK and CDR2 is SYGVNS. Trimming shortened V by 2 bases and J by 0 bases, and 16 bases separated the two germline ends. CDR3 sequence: CASSERMTAYMNTEAFF. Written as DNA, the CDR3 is TGTGCCAGCAGTGAACGGATGACAGCTTATATGAACACTGAAGCTTTCTTT.

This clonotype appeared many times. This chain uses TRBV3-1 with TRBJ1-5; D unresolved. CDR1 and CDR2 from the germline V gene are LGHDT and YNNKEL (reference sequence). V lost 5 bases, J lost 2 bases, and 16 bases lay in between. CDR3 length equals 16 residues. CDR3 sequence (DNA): TGTGCCAGCAGCAAGACGACCGGGCCCGGCAATCAGCCCCAGCATTTT. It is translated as CASSKTTGPGNQPQHF.

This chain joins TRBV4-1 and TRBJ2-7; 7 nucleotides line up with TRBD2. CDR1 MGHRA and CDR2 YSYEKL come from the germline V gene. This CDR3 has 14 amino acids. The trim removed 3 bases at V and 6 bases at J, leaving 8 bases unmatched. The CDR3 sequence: CASSHGGNRGEQYF. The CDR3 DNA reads TGCGCCAGCAGCCACGGGGGGAATCGGGGCGAGCAGTACTTC.

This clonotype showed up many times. The CDR3: CASSLGQLNEKLFF. The DNA for the CDR3 is TGTGCCAGCAGCTTAGGACAGCTAAATGAAAAACTGTTTTTT. The chain links TRBV7-9 to TRBJ1-4; TRBD1 is a possible D gene (5 bases). V was clipped by 1 base and J by 5 bases, with 8 bases between them. CDR3 length equals 14 residues. Germline V lookup: CDR1 SEHNR, CDR2 FQNEAQ (reference sequence).

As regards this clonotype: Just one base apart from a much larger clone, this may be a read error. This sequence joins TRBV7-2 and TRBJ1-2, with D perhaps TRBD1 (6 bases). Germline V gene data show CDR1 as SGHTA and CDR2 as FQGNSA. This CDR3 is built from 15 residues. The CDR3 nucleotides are TGTGCCGGCAGCTTGGATCCAGGAAAGGGGGGGGGCTACACCTTC. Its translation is CAGSLDPGKGGGYTF.

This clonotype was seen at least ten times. In DNA form, the CDR3 reads TGTGCCAGCAGCTTAGGGTTGCGGGGGGCGACCGAGACCCAGTACTTC. Protein: CASSLGLRGATETQYF. V is TRBV7-2 and J is TRBJ2-5; 8 nucleotides match TRBD2. The CDR3 is 16 amino acids. V dropped 1 base and J dropped 5; count of bases not matched to a gene: 9. Germline lookup yields CDR1 SGHTA and CDR2 FQGNSA.

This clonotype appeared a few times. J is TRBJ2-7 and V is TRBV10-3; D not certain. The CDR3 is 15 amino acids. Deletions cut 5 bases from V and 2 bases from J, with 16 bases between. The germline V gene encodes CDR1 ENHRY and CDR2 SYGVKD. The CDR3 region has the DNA TGTGCCATCAGTTCTCCGGTCTCCGCCACCTACGAGCAGTACTTC. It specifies CAISSPVSATYEQYF.

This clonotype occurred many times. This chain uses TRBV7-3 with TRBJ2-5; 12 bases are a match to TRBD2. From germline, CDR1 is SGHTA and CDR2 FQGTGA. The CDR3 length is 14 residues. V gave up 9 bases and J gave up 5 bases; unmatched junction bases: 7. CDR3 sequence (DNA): TGTGCCAGTTCTAGCGGGGGGGCTCGGGAGACCCAGTACTTC. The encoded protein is CASSSGGARETQYF.

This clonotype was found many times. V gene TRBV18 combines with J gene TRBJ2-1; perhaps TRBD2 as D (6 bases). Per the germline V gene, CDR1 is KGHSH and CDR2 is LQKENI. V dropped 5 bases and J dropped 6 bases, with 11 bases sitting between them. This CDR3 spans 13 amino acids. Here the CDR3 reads CASSVDGGNEQFF. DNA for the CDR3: TGTGCCAGCTCAGTGGACGGGGGCAATGAGCAGTTCTTC.

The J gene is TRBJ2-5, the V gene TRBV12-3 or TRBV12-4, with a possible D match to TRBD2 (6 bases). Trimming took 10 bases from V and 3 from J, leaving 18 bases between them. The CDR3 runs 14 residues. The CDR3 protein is CATKRDFGEETQYF. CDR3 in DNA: TGTGCCACCAAACGGGACTTCGGAGAAGAGACCCAGTACTTC.

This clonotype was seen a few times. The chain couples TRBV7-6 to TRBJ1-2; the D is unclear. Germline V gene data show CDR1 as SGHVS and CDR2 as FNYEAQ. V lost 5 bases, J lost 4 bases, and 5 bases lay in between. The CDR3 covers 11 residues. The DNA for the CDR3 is TGTGCCAGCAGCGGAGGCTATGGCTACACCTTC. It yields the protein CASSGGYGYTF.

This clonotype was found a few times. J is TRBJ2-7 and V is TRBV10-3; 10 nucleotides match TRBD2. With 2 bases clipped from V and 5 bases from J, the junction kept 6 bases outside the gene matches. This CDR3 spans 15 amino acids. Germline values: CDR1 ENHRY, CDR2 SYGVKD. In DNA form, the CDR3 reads TGTGCCATCAGTGAGGGAGCGGGAGGGCCGGACGAGCAGTACTTC. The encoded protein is CAISEGAGGPDEQYF.

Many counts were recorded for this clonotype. The CDR3 DNA reads as TGCGCCAGCAGTGATAGCCTAGAAATCGCAGATACGCAGTATTTT. Translating gives CASSDSLEIADTQYF. The chain employs TRBV10-1 and TRBJ2-3; D gene ambiguous. CDR1 WNHNN and CDR2 SYGVQD come from the germline V gene (reference sequence). Trimming took off 3 bases at V and 4 bases at J, with 14 bases between the two ends. The CDR3 spans 15 residues.

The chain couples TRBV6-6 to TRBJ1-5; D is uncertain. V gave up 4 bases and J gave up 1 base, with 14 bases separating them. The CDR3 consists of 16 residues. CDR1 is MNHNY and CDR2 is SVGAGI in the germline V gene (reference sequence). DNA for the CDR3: TGTGCCAGCAGTTCCCTAGGTGTCAGGAGCAATCAGCCCCAGCATTTT. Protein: CASSSLGVRSNQPQHF.

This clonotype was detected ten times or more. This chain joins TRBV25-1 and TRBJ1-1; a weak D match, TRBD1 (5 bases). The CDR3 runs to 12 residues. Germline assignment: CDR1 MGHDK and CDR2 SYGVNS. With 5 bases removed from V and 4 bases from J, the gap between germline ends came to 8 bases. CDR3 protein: CASSFGGTEAFF. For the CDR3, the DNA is TGTGCCAGCAGTTTTGGGGGCACTGAAGCTTTCTTT.

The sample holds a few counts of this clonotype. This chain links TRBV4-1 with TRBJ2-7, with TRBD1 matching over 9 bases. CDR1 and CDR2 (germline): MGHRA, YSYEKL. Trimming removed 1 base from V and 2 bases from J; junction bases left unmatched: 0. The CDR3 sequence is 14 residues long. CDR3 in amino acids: CASSQGQGAYEQYF. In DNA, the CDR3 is TGCGCCAGCAGCCAAGGACAGGGGGCCTACGAGCAGTACTTC.

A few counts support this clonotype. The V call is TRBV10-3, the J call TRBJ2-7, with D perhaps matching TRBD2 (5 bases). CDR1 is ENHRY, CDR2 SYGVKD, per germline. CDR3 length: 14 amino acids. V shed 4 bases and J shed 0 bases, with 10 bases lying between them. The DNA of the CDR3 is TGTGCCATCAGTGCTGGTGGGAGCTCCTACGAGCAGTACTTC. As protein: CAISAGGSSYEQYF.

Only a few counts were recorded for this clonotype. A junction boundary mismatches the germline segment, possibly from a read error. DNA for the CDR3: TGTGCCAGCAGTATGACTAGCCAGCAATTCTTC. Its translation: CASSMTSQQFF. The rearrangement links TRBV7-9 to TRBJ2-1, with TRBD2 matching over 7 bases. Germline CDR1 SEHNR, CDR2 FQNEAQ (reference sequence). This CDR3 region has 11 residues.

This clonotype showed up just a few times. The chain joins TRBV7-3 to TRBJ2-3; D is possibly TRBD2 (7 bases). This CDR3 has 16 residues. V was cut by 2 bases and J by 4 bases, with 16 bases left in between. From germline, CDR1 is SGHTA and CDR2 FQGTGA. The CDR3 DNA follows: TGTGCCAGCAGCTTAGAGGGGGGGTCAGTAGCAGATACGCAGTATTTT. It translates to CASSLEGGSVADTQYF.

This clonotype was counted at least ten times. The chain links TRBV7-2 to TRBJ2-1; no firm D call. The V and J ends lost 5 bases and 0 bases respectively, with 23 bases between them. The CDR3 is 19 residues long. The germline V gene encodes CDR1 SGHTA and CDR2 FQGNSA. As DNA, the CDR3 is TGTGCCAGCAGCCTAGTCCCAAGGCGGTTCCTGAGCTCCTACAATGAGCAGTTCTTC. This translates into CASSLVPRRFLSSYNEQFF.

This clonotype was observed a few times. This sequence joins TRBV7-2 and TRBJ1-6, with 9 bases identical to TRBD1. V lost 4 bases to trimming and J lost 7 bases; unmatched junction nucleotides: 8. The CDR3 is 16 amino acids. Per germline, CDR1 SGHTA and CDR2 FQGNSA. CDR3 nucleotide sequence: TGTGCCAGCAGCTCCCCGGGACAGGGAGAGAATTCACCCCTCCACTTT. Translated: CASSSPGQGENSPLHF.

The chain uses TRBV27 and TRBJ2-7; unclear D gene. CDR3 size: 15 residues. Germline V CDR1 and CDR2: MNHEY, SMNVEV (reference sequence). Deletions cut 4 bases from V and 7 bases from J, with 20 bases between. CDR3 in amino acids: CASSSLRLDMGEQYF. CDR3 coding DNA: TGTGCCAGCAGTTCCCTGCGGCTAGATATGGGGGAGCAGTACTTC.

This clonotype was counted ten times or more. The CDR3 reads CAIGNGASSYEQYF. CDR3 bases: TGTGCCATCGGCAACGGGGCGAGCTCCTACGAGCAGTACTTC. The chain couples TRBV10-3 to TRBJ2-7; D possibly uses TRBD1 or TRBD2 (5 bases each). The CDR3 loop spans 14 amino acids. Germline loops: CDR1 ENHRY, CDR2 SYGVKD. V was cut by 8 bases and J by 0 bases, with 14 bases left in between.

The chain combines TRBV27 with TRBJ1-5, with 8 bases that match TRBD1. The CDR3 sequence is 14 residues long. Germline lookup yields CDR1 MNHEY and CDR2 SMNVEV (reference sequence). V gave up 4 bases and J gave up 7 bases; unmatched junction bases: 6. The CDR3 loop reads CASSSGQGWQPQHF. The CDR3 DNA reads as TGTGCCAGCAGTTCCGGACAGGGTTGGCAGCCCCAGCATTTT.

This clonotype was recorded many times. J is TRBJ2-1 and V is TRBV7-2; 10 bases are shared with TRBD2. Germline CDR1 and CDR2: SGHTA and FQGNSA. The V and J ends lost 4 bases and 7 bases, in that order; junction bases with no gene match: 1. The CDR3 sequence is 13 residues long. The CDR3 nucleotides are TGTGCCAGCAGCTCGACTAGCGGGAATGAGCAGTTCTTC. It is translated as CASSSTSGNEQFF.

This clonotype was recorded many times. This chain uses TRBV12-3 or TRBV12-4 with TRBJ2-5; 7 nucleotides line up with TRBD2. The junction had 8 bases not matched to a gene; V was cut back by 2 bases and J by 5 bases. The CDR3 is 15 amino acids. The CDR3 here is CASSLLAGVGETQYF. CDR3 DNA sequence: TGTGCCAGCAGTTTACTCGCGGGAGTAGGGGAGACCCAGTACTTC.

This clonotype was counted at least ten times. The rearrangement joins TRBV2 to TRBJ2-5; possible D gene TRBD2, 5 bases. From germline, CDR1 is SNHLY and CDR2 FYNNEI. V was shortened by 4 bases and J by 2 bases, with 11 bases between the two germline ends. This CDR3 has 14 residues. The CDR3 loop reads CASSGGRSQETQYF. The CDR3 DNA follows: TGTGCCAGCAGTGGAGGGCGCTCTCAAGAGACCCAGTACTTC.

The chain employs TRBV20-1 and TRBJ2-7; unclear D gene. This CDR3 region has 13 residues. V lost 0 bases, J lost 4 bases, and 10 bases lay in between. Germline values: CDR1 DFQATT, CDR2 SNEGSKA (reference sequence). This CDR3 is CSARDSADYEQYF. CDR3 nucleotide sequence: TGCAGTGCTAGAGATTCGGCAGATTACGAGCAGTACTTC.

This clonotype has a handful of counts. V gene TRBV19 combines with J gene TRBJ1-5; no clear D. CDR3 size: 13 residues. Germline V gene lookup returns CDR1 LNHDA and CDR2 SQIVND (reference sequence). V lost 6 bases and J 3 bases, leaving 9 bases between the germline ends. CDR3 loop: CASSPSYNQPQHF. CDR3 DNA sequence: TGTGCCAGTAGCCCCTCTTACAATCAGCCCCAGCATTTT.